This TCR beta chain was identified in a study of post-analysis software for immune sequencing data. On the study more broadly: Multiple sclerosis in the patients followed relapsing-remitting, secondary progressive and progressive-relapsing courses.

A note on this clonotype: Its specificity is unknown.

This CDR3 region has 14 residues. Germline V gene sequence: CDR1 DFQATT, CDR2 SNEGSKA (reference sequence). V shed 3 bases and J 3 bases; nucleotides not matched to a gene: 6. Unique molecular identifiers were carried by the TCR beta cDNA libraries. TCRdb analysed the PCR reads with MiXCR anew, one entry per CDR3 protein. Of around 700,000 distinct CDR3 sequences in the sample, more than 50% are singletons; the top ten hold approximately 10%. Study conclusions and caveats: Compared against controls, patients with multiple sclerosis displayed significantly lower normalized Chao1 diversity. Several TRBV segments (TRBV5-6, TRBV5-1 and TRBV20-1 among them) occurred more frequently in patients than in controls.

The material sequenced was blood. The sequence came from a girl aged 2 to 10 with multiple sclerosis. The rearrangement joins TRBV20-1 to TRBJ2-7; 9 nucleotides align to TRBD1. Here the CDR3 reads CSARGTGSLYEQYF. The DNA of the CDR3 is TGCAGTGCTAGGGGGACAGGGTCTCTCTACGAGCAGTACTTC.